This TCR beta chain was sequenced during a study of blood T cells in healthy people across ages. In the case of this clonotype: What it recognizes is unknown.

PCR was performed a second time for roughly 7 to 11 cycles using a sample-barcoded 5' primer and a J-beta primer mix. TCRdb re-called the 5' RACE reads through MiXCR, storing one row per CDR3 protein. The sample has 1.8 million or so distinct CDR3 sequences; about two fifths are singletons. Whole-study findings and limits: Whereas aged donors had fewer naive CD4+ cells, long-lived donors had more of them and higher diversity.

Researchers report isolating at least 6.5 million PBMCs per sample. This CDR3 is 13 amino acids long. Germline-derived CDR1 and CDR2 are SGHNT and YENEEA. Trimming removed 1 base from V and 12 bases from J, with 13 bases in between. The source material was blood. This chain uses TRBV11-3 with TRBJ2-1, with D maybe TRBD1 (6 bases). This clonotype was sampled from a human donor in good health. The CDR3 loop is CASSLGRQDPQFF. The DNA for the CDR3 is TGTGCCAGCAGCTTAGGACGACAGGACCCGCAGTTCTTC.